This TCR beta chain was sequenced for a study of T cell responses to AZD1222 COVID-19 vaccine. The table lists this clone with a count of one. Measured with immunoSEQ multiplex PCR; TCRdb has only the in-frame clones, and not every one. The data show 150,000 to 200,000 clones, approximately 90% seen once. Trimming pared 0 bases from V and 8 bases from J, leaving 11 bases between. CDR1 SGHKS and CDR2 YYEKEE come from the germline V gene (reference sequence). This CDR3 is built from 14 residues. The receptor was isolated from an adult who received the AZD1222 COVID-19 vaccine. The chain combines TRBV5-5 with TRBJ1-4; D gene ambiguous. Sequencing used peripheral blood, obtained 28 days after the second AZD1222 dose. CDR3 nucleotide sequence: TGTGCCAGCAGCTTGGGGGGTGGCGGCGAAAAACTGTTTTTT. It specifies CASSLGGGGEKLFF.